This T cell receptor beta chain was sequenced for a study of blood T cell repertoires in COVID-19. Turning to the study itself: The United States, Italy and Spain were the sources of the acute and convalescent COVID-19 samples. The analysed material was cDNA or gDNA that came from T cells, B-cell-depleted T cells, or PBMCs.

How the authors handled the data: Reference gene primer amplification yielded estimated nucleated cell counts. Using immunoSEQ multiplex PCR, the repertoire was profiled, and TCRdb retains in-frame clones only, with some absent. The DNA gave D and trimming, while V, J and clone size come from that table. The table has roughly 170,000 clones, 60% to 80% seen once; the top ten hold roughly 25%. Sequencing was performed on peripheral blood. This receptor was obtained from a woman in her 70s with acute or convalescent COVID-19.

The CDR3 loop reads CASSHGTTRSETQYF. In DNA, the CDR3 is TGCGCCAGCAGCCACGGGACAACGAGGTCAGAGACCCAGTACTTC. The rearrangement joins TRBV5-1 to TRBJ2-5, with D possibly matching TRBD1 (6 bases). CDR1 SGHRS and CDR2 YFSETQ come from the germline V gene. The ends were cut back, 4 bases at V and 4 bases at J, with 17 bases in the middle. There are 15 residues in the CDR3.